Each of the 2 T cell receptor beta chains below was sequenced from the same sample in a study of T cells after yellow fever vaccination. TCRdb processed the 5' RACE reads anew with MiXCR; each CDR3 protein has one entry. The sample includes hundreds of thousands of distinct CDR3 sequences, approximately 4% of them seen just once. Sequencing was performed on PBMCs, taken 5 days after the yellow fever booster vaccination. The source is a man younger than 35 who received the YFV17D yellow fever vaccine.

This clonotype turned up a few times. The chain employs TRBV18 and TRBJ1-1; D perhaps matches TRBD1 (5 bases). Trimming removed 1 base from V and 4 bases from J, with 13 bases in between. This CDR3 has 15 amino acids. Germline CDR1 reads KGHSH; CDR2 reads LQKENI. CDR3 region: CASSPLLGQGTEAFF. CDR3 sequence (DNA): TGTGCCAGCTCACCACTACTGGGGCAGGGCACTGAAGCTTTCTTT. Full variable domain (missing parts from reference TRBV18 and TRBJ1-1): NAGVMQNPRHLVRRRGQEARLRCSPMKGHSHVYWYRQLPEEGLKFMVYLQKENIIDESGMPKERFSAEFPKEGPSILRIQQVVRGDSAAYFCASSPLLGQGTEAFFGQGTRLTVV.

The table lists this clonotype with a few counts. The rearrangement links TRBV12-3 or TRBV12-4 to TRBJ1-5, with TRBD1 identical over 8 bases. This CDR3 has 15 amino acids. The V segment lost 6 bases and the J segment 6 bases; nucleotides outside the gene matches: 10. The CDR3 reads CASSNLRGQGQPQHF. DNA for the CDR3: TGTGCCAGCAGCAACCTCAGGGGGCAGGGTCAGCCCCAGCATTTT.